This TCR beta chain comes out of a study of CD8 T cells in Susac syndrome. For the study at large: Patients with Susac syndrome were therapy-naive, taking corticosteroids, with some also receiving intravenous immunoglobulin, or taking intravenous immunoglobulin alone at the time their blood was drawn.

Trimming left V 2 bases short and J 7 bases short, with 6 bases between. Germline V CDR1 and CDR2: SGHAT, FQNNGV. The CDR3 length is 12 residues. TEMRA cells were FACS-enriched, and CD8+ and CD4+ T cells were isolated negatively. Reverse transcription used about 0.45 to 1 ug RNA and random hexamers. Amplification of the TCR beta CDR3 was carried out by immunoSEQ multiplex PCR, which spanned a total of 54 Vbeta and 13 Jbeta segments. One entry per CDR3 protein results from TCRdb running MiXCR on the immunoSEQ multiplex PCR reads. The table lists approximately 190,000 distinct CDR3 sequences, approximately 94% of them singletons.

This chain connects TRBV11-2 to TRBJ1-5; D is unclear. Sequencing was done on a sample of CD4+ T cells from PBMCs. The TCR sequence derives from a human donor with Susac syndrome. This chain's CDR3 is CASSLSGQPQHF. The CDR3, as DNA: TGTGCCAGCAGCTTATCCGGCCAGCCCCAGCATTTT.